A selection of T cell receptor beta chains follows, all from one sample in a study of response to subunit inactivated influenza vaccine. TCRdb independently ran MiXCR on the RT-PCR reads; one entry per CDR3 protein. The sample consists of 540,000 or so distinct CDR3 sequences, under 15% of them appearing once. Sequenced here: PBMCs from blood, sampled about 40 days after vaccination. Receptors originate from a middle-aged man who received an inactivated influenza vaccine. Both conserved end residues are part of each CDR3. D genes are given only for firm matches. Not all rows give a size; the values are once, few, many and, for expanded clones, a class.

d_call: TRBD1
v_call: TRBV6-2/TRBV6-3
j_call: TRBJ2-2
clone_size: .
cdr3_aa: CASKDRGLTGELFF
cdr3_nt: TGTGCCAGCAAGGACAGGGGGCTGACCGGGGAGCTGTTTTTT

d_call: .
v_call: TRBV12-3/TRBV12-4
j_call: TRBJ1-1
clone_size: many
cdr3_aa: CASSFMNTEAFF
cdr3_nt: TGTGCCAGCAGTTTTATGAACACTGAAGCTTTCTTT

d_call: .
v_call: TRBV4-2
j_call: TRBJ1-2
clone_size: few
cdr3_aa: CASSQEPVGGYTF
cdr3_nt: TGTGCCAGCAGCCAAGAGCCTGTGGGGGGCTACACCTTC

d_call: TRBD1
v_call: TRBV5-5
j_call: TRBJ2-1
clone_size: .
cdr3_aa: CASSLPGQGTYNEQFF
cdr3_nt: TGTGCCAGCAGTTTGCCGGGACAGGGGACCTACAATGAGCAGTTCTTC

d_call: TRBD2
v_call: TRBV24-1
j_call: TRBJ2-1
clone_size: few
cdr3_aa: CATSELPLAGEDNEQFF
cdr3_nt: TGTGCCACCAGTGAGTTACCGCTGGCGGGAGAAGACAATGAGCAGTTCTTC

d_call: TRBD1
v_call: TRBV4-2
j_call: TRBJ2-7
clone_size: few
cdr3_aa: CATALGTASGEQYF
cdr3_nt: TGTGCCACCGCGCTAGGGACAGCCAGTGGGGAGCAGTACTTC

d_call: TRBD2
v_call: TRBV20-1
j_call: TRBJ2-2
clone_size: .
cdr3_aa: CSARDLLAGGYTGELFF
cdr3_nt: TGCAGTGCTAGAGACCTCTTGGCGGGAGGTTACACCGGGGAGCTGTTTTTT

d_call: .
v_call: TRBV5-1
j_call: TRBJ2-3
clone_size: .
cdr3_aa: CASSIAQNTDTQYF
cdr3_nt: TGCGCCAGCAGCATAGCACAGAACACAGATACGCAGTATTTT

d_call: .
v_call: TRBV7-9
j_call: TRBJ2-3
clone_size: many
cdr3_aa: CASSLDQTDTQYF
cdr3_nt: TGTGCCAGCAGCTTAGATCAGACAGATACGCAGTATTTT

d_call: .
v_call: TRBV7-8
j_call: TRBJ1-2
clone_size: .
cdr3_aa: CASSPGLLYGYTF
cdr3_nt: TGTGCCAGCAGCCCCGGGCTCCTCTACGGCTACACCTTC

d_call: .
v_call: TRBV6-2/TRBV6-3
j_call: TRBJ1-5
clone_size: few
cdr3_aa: CASSSTRDQPQHF
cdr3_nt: TGTGCCAGCAGCTCCACAAGAGATCAGCCCCAGCATTTT

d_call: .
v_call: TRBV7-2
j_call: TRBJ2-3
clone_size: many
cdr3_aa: CASSLYSKDTDTQYF
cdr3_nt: TGTGCCAGCAGCTTATACAGTAAAGACACAGATACGCAGTATTTT

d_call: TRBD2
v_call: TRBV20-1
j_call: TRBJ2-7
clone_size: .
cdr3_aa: CSALGLAVTYEQYF
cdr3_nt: TGCAGTGCCCTCGGGCTAGCGGTTACCTACGAGCAGTACTTC

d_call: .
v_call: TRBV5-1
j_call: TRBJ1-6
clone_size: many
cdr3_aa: CASSLDVGSNSPLHF
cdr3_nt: TGCGCCAGCAGCTTGGATGTTGGCAGCAATTCACCCCTCCACTTT

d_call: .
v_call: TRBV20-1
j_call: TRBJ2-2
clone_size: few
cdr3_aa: CSARDHLRGRAGELFF
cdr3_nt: TGCAGTGCTAGAGATCATCTCAGGGGAAGGGCCGGGGAGCTGTTTTTT

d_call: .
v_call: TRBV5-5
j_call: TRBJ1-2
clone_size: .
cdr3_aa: CASSSVGGGYTF
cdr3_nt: TGTGCCAGCAGCTCCGTCGGGGGTGGCTACACCTTC

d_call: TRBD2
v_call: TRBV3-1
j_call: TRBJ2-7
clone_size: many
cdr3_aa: CASSPGLVGYEQYF
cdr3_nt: TGTGCCAGCAGCCCAGGACTAGTTGGCTACGAGCAGTACTTC

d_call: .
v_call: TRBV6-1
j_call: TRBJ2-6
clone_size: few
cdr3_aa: CASSVDRPDSGANVLTF
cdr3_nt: TGTGCCAGCAGCGTCGACAGGCCTGATTCTGGGGCCAACGTCCTGACTTTC

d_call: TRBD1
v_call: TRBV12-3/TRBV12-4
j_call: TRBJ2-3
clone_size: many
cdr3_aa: CASRQGQAQSDTQYF
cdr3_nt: TGTGCCAGCAGACAGGGACAGGCACAATCAGATACGCAGTATTTT

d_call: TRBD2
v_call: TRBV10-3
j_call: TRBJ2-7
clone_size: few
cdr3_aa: CAISESGSPEQYF
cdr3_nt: TGTGCCATCAGTGAGAGCGGGAGTCCCGAGCAGTACTTC

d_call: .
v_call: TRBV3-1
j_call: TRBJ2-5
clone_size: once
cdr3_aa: CATSPESRAEETQYF
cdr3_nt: TGTGCCACCAGCCCAGAAAGCCGGGCCGAAGAGACCCAGTACTTC

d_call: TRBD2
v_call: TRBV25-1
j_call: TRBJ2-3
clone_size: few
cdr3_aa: CALFRRGRERIYTDTQYF
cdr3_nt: TGTGCCCTTTTTCGGCGCGGGAGGGAAAGAATTTACACAGATACGCAGTATTTT

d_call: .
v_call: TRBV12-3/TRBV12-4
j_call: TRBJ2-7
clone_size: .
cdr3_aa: CASGRDRYEQYF
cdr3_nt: TGTGCCAGCGGGCGGGACCGCTACGAGCAGTACTTC

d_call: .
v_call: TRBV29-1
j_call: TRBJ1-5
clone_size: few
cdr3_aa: CSVSLGGNQPQHF
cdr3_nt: TGCAGCGTCAGTCTAGGGGGAAATCAGCCCCAGCATTTT

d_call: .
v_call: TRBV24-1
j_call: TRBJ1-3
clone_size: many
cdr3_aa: CATSDPQTGNTIYF
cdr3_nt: TGTGCCACCAGTGATCCTCAGACGGGAAACACCATATATTTT

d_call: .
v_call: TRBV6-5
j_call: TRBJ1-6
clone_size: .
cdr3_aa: CASSPWGFPLHF
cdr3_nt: TGTGCCAGCAGTCCCTGGGGTTTCCCCCTCCACTTT